These 15 T cell receptor beta chains came from one sample sequenced in a study of T cells after somatic rescue of genetic block (TCRdb year 2020). The library was prepared using the immunoSEQ multiplex PCR assay. What TCRdb holds here is the immuneACCESS table cut down to in-frame rearrangements. Part of the clones is not present; checked against another copy, under half of the missing clones reflect an unresolved V gene, and the others are unexplained. The sample records around 50,000 clones, roughly 96% of which are singletons. Approximately 0.075% of the sample is taken by the ten largest. Material: peripheral blood mononuclear cells (PBMCs). The source is a child less than two years old.

This clone was counted a single time. This chain's CDR3 is CASSDGRYVGELFF. The CDR3, as DNA: TGTGCCAGCAGTGACGGGAGGTACGTCGGGGAGCTGTTTTTT. V and J are TRBV6-1 and TRBJ2-2; 7 bases align to TRBD2. After removal of 3 bases from V and 7 bases from J, the junction contained 5 bases not matched to a gene. This CDR3 is built from 14 residues. Per germline, CDR1 MNHNS and CDR2 SASEGT.

The chain has TRBV6-6 and TRBJ2-1, with 9 bases matching TRBD1. The CDR3 has 13 residues. Looked up from germline, CDR1 is MNHNY and CDR2 is SVGAGI (reference sequence). V trimming: 4 bases; J trimming: 9 bases; junction bases outside the gene matches: 4. Here the CDR3 reads CASSSGQGFEQFF. For the CDR3, the DNA is TGTGCCAGCAGTTCGGGACAGGGTTTTGAGCAGTTCTTC.

This chain links TRBV5-1 with TRBJ1-3; D may be TRBD1 (5 bases). CDR3 length: 13 amino acids. Deletions cut 4 bases from V and 4 bases from J, with 9 bases between. Per germline, CDR1 SGHRS and CDR2 YFSETQ. The CDR3 reads CASSPRQGNTIYF. CDR3 nucleotides: TGCGCCAGCAGCCCCAGACAGGGAAACACCATATATTTT.

Of note for this clone: Other DNA sequences in the sample encode the same CDR3. This chain connects TRBV5-6 to TRBJ1-5; tentative D call: TRBD1 (5 bases). The V end was cut by 1 base, the J end by 4 bases, with 6 bases between. The CDR3 length is 13 residues. The germline V gene has CDR1 SGHDT and CDR2 YYEEEE. The CDR3 coding sequence is TGTGCCAGCAGCTTGAGGGGTAATCAGCCCCAGCATTTT. Encoded protein: CASSLRGNQPQHF.

The J gene is TRBJ2-2, the V gene TRBV6-1, with 8 bases identical to TRBD1. Germline V gene data show CDR1 as MNHNS and CDR2 as SASEGT. CDR3 length: 14 residues. V lost 7 bases to trimming and J lost 6 bases; unmatched junction nucleotides: 7. This CDR3 is CASKTNRGSGELFF. The CDR3, as DNA: TGTGCCAGCAAAACCAACAGGGGGTCCGGGGAGCTGTTTTTT.

The chain joins TRBV7-4 to TRBJ2-7, with TRBD2 matching 11 bases. Trimming at V came to 2 bases and at J to 1 base, leaving 4 bases not matched to a gene. CDR3 length: 16 amino acids. Looked up from germline, CDR1 is SGHVT and CDR2 is SQSDAQ. The CDR3 DNA sequence: TGTGCCAGCAGCTTATTAGCGGGAGGGGAGTCCTACGAGCAGTACTTC. This translates into CASSLLAGGESYEQYF.

The chain combines TRBV7-2 with TRBJ2-7; 7 positions agree with TRBD1. The CDR3 totals 15 residues. From germline, CDR1 is SGHTA and CDR2 FQGNSA. J gave up 6 bases and V 0 bases, and 8 bases lay outside the gene matches. The CDR3 DNA reads as TGTGCCAGCAGCTTAGCGAGGGGGCGCGGAAGCGAGCAGTACTTC. It specifies CASSLARGRGSEQYF.

V and J are TRBV5-4 and TRBJ2-7, with TRBD2 identical over 15 bases. V lost 5 bases and J lost 5; bases outside the gene matches: 8. CDR1 and CDR2 (germline): SGHNT, YYREEE (reference sequence). CDR3 length equals 16 residues. The CDR3: CASRPGLAGGPHEQYF. The CDR3 region has the DNA TGTGCCAGCAGACCCGGACTAGCGGGAGGGCCTCACGAGCAGTACTTC.

This sequence joins TRBV19 and TRBJ2-5; 13 bases are shared with TRBD2. The J segment lost 4 bases and the V segment lost 4 bases, leaving 0 bases of the junction unmatched. The CDR3 is 14 residues long. In germline, CDR1 is LNHDA, CDR2 SQIVND (reference sequence). The chain's CDR3 is CASSRTSGRETQYF. CDR3 nucleotide sequence: TGTGCCAGTAGTAGGACTAGCGGGAGAGAGACCCAGTACTTC.

This sequence joins TRBV10-3 and TRBJ1-5; maybe TRBD1 (5 bases). Germline values: CDR1 ENHRY, CDR2 SYGVKD. The CDR3 sequence is 16 residues long. The V end was cut by 4 bases, the J end by 0 bases, with 13 bases between. CDR3 nucleotide sequence: TGTGCCATCAGTGTGGGGGGATACTATAGCAATCAGCCCCAGCATTTT. As protein: CAISVGGYYSNQPQHF.

J is TRBJ1-1 and V is TRBV30; possible D gene TRBD1, 5 bases. V dropped 1 base and J dropped 3 bases, with 9 bases sitting between them. This CDR3 comprises 13 residues. The germline CDR1 and CDR2 sequences are GTSNPN and SVGIG (reference sequence). CDR3 loop: CAWSEEGYTEAFF. The DNA of the CDR3 is TGTGCCTGGAGTGAGGAGGGGTACACTGAAGCTTTCTTT.

Only one count was recorded for this clone. The gene calls are TRBV7-9 and TRBJ2-1; 7 positions agree with TRBD2. Germline V gives CDR1 SEHNR, CDR2 FQNEAQ (reference sequence). The length of the CDR3 is 14 residues. V lost 1 base, J lost 7 bases, and 4 bases stayed unmatched. CDR3 residues: CASSLVERDNEQFF. In DNA, the CDR3 is TGTGCCAGCAGCTTAGTGGAGCGGGATAATGAGCAGTTCTTC. The whole variable domain, remainder taken from reference TRBV7-9 and TRBJ2-1, is DTGVSQNPRHKITKRGQNVTFRCDPISEHNRLYWYRQTLGQGPEFLTYFQNEAQLEKSRLLSDRFSAERPKGSFSTLEIQRTEQGDSAMYLCASSLVERDNEQFFGPGTRLTVL.

Turning to this clone: At one end, the junction sequence differs from germline, possibly due to a read error. This sequence joins TRBV7-2 and TRBJ2-1, with 9 positions matching TRBD2. Germline CDR1 and CDR2: SGHTA and FQGNSA. This CDR3 spans 15 amino acids. The chain's CDR3 is CASSLAGNSYNEQFF. The DNA for the CDR3 is TGTGCCAGCAGCCTAGCGGGGAACTCCTACAATGAGCAGTTCTTC.

This chain connects TRBV6-5 to TRBJ2-1; no firm D call. Germline V gives CDR1 MNHEY, CDR2 SVGAGI. The CDR3 is 13 residues long. Trimming left V 2 bases short and J 5 bases short, with 7 bases between. The CDR3 is CASSYSRNNEQFF. The CDR3 nucleotides read TGTGCCAGCAGTTACAGTCGGAACAATGAGCAGTTCTTC.

Here the CDR3 DNA reads TGTGCCAGCAGTTTGTCCCGGGGGTCAAAATACGAGCAGTACTTC. Translation: CASSLSRGSKYEQYF. This chain links TRBV27 with TRBJ2-7; D is possibly TRBD2 (6 bases). V was trimmed by 3 bases and J by 4 bases, leaving 16 bases between them. CDR1 and CDR2 (germline): MNHEY, SMNVEV (reference sequence). CDR3 size: 15 residues.